This TCR beta chain was observed in a study of CD8 T cells in Susac syndrome. Overall study results and limits: Acknowledgment was made by the study that its TCR sequencing and HLA analysis involved a relatively small number of individuals.

J lost 6 bases, V lost 7 bases, and 9 bases had no gene match. Germline V lookup: CDR1 MNHEY, CDR2 SVGAGI. The CDR3 sequence is 15 residues long. For this clonotype: Its specificity is not known.

It was with random hexamers that about 0.45 to 1 ug RNA was reverse transcribed. The TCR beta CDR3 was amplified by immunoSEQ multiplex PCR across 54 Vbeta, 13 Jbeta. TCRdb redid the calling of the immunoSEQ multiplex PCR reads with MiXCR, one entry per CDR3 protein. The table lists about 250,000 distinct CDR3 sequences, 93% of them singletons. Sequencing targeted TCR beta in blood CD8+ and CD4+ T cells. The authors negatively isolated CD8+ and CD4+ T cells and FACS-enriched TEMRA cells. This rearrangement joins TRBV6-5 to TRBJ2-1, with 10 bases identical to TRBD2. The origin of this receptor is a human donor with multiple sclerosis. The sample comprised CD4+ T cells from PBMCs. In nucleotides, the CDR3 is TGTGCCAGCACCGCGAGCGGGAGGGCCAGCAATGAGCAGTTCTTC. This gives the protein CASTASGRASNEQFF.